What follows describes a single T cell receptor (beta chain). These data belong to a study of blood T cell repertoires in COVID-19. Overall study context: Samples representing acute and convalescent COVID-19 were sourced from the United States, Italy and Spain.

The V end lost 6 bases, the J end lost 3 bases, and 18 bases lay between the germline ends. There are 15 residues in the CDR3. Germline V CDR1 and CDR2: KGHSH, LQKENI. The method was immunoSEQ multiplex PCR; TCRdb's version includes in-frame clones alone and lacks a portion of them. The table records 63,000 or so clones, just under 90% of them present only once. This sequence originates from a man in his sixties with acute or convalescent COVID-19. Sequencing input: peripheral blood. V is TRBV18 and J is TRBJ2-7, with D maybe TRBD1 (6 bases). CDR3 DNA sequence: TGTGCCAGCTCCCCTACGACAGGACGCATCTACGAGCAGTACTTC. It is translated as CASSPTTGRIYEQYF.